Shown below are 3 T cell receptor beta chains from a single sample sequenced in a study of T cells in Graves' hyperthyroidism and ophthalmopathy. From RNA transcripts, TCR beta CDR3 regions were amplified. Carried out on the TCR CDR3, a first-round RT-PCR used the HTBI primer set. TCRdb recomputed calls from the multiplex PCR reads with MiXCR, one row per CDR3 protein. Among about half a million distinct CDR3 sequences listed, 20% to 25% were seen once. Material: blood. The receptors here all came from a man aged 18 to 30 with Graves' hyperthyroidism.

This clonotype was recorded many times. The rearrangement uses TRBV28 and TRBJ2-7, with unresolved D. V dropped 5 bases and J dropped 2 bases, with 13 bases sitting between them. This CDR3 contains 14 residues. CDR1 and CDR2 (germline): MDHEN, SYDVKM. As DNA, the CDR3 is TGTGCCAGCAGTCAAAAGACGCCGACCTACGAGCAGTACTTC. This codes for CASSQKTPTYEQYF.

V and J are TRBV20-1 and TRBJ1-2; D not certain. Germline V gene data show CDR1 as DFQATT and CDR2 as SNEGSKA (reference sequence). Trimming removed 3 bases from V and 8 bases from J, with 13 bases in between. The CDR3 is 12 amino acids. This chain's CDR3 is CSARPQEGGYTF. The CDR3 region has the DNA TGCAGTGCTAGGCCACAAGAGGGAGGCTACACCTTC.

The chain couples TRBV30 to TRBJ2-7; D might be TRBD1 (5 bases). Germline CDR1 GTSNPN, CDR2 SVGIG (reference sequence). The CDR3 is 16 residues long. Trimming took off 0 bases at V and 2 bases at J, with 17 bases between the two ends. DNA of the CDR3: TGTGCCTGGAGTGTACTTAGGGGAAAGGTCCCCTACGAGCAGTACTTC. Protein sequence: CAWSVLRGKVPYEQYF. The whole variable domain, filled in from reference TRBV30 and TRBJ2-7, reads SQTIHQWPATLVQPVGSPLSLECTVEGTSNPNLYWYRQAAGRGLQLLFYSVGIGQISSEVPQNLSASRPQDRQFILSSKKLLLSDSGFYLCAWSVLRGKVPYEQYFGPGTRLTVT.